The clone carrying this T cell receptor beta chain was counted between two and nine times. What it binds is not known. TCRdb fed the 5' RACE reads into MiXCR, producing one record per CDR3 protein. The sample consists of 200,000 to 300,000 distinct CDR3 sequences, over 15% of them appearing once. V lost 5 bases and J lost 3, with 13 bases in between. Germline-derived CDR1 and CDR2 are KGHDR and SFDVKD. The CDR3 extends over 14 amino acids. These data originate in a study of T-cell memory formation after mild COVID-19. Across the study: Clustering of TCRs was largely donor specific.

Study findings and constraints: Cross-reactive memory appears to have joined, as suggested by some responding clones showing up in pre-infection memory. Contracting clones from day 15 to 85 showed balanced CD4/CD8; later expanders favored CD4+. Second-wave clones reaching peak frequency on day 37 lacked confirmed SARS-CoV-2 specificity.

The specimen sequenced was PBMCs or a T cell subset sorted from them (not recorded which). The V call is TRBV24-1, the J call TRBJ2-7; the D is unclear. This sequence originates from a man aged 18 to 29 who had mild COVID-19 (a few samples of this study predate the infection). Cell type and time point are not known. The CDR3 is CATSAPARLYEQYV. CDR3 nucleotide sequence: TGTGCCACCAGTGCGCCGGCGCGACTCTACGAGCAGTACGTC.